Listed here are 16 T cell receptor beta chains from one sample, sequenced in a study of blood T cell repertoires in COVID-19. This table comes from immunoSEQ multiplex PCR, and its TCRdb copy is limited to in-frame clones, with some not included. The data contain some 190,000 clones, about nine tenths of them singletons. Sample: peripheral blood. These receptors were taken from a man aged 25-40 years with acute or convalescent COVID-19.

The chain has TRBV19 and TRBJ1-2, with a tentative D call TRBD1 (5 bases). The length of the CDR3 is 12 residues. The germline V gene encodes CDR1 LNHDA and CDR2 SQIVND (reference sequence). V lost 4 bases to trimming and J lost 7 bases, with 10 bases between them. CDR3 DNA sequence: TGTGCCAGTAGTAGCTTACAGGTTGGCTACACCTTC. Amino acids: CASSSLQVGYTF. The full variable domain, completed using reference TRBV19 and TRBJ1-2, is DGGITQSPKYLFRKEGQNVTLSCEQNLNHDAMYWYRQDPGQGLRLIYYSQIVNDFQKGDIAEGYSVSREKKESFPLTVTSAQKNPTAFYLCASSSLQVGYTFGSGTRLTVV.

The CDR3 loop is CASSVDRGANIQYF. The CDR3 DNA is TGTGCCAGCAGCGTGGACAGGGGGGCAAACATTCAGTACTTC. The J gene is TRBJ2-4, the V gene TRBV6-5, with 10 positions matching TRBD1. The CDR3 has 14 amino acids. CDR1 is MNHEY, CDR2 SVGAGI, per germline. The ends lost 6 bases at V and 6 bases at J; junction bases unmatched: 5.

This clone has just one count. This chain links TRBV9 with TRBJ2-5; D is possibly TRBD1 (6 bases). The CDR3 has 13 amino acids. From germline, CDR1 is SGDLS and CDR2 YYNGEE. The V end was cut by 3 bases, the J end by 3 bases, with 9 bases between. The CDR3 DNA reads as TGTGCCAGCAGCGGACAGGTAGAAGAGACCCAGTACTTC. This translates into CASSGQVEETQYF.

In this sample, this clone turned up a few times. The rearrangement joins TRBV29-1 to TRBJ2-1, with 7 bases aligning to TRBD1. The ends lost 5 bases at V and 8 bases at J; junction bases unmatched: 9. The germline gives CDR1 SQVTM, CDR2 ANQGSEA. The length of the CDR3 is 13 residues. The CDR3 DNA is TGCAGCGTTTTCCAGGGGGTTGACGATGAGCAGTTCTTC. Translated: CSVFQGVDDEQFF.

V and J are TRBV11-3 and TRBJ2-2; TRBD2 matches at 15 bases. The germline V gene encodes CDR1 SGHNT and CDR2 YENEEA. The CDR3 has 16 residues. V dropped 5 bases and J dropped 6; count of bases not matched to a gene: 4. Written as DNA, the CDR3 is TGTGCCAGCAGCCAGGGACTAGCGGGGGGCGCCGGGGAGCTGTTTTTT. This encodes CASSQGLAGGAGELFF.

This CDR3 reads CASRETGVPDTQYF. The CDR3 region has the DNA TGTGCCAGCAGGGAGACAGGGGTCCCAGATACGCAGTATTTT. V gene TRBV28 combines with J gene TRBJ2-3; 8 bases are shared with TRBD1. Germline V gene data show CDR1 as MDHEN and CDR2 as SYDVKM. This CDR3 is 14 amino acids long. Trimming at V came to 6 bases and at J to 4 bases, leaving 6 bases not matched to a gene.

The chain uses TRBV28 and TRBJ2-2, with D possibly being TRBD1 (6 bases). Germline V CDR1 and CDR2: MDHEN, SYDVKM. V was cut by 7 bases and J by 8 bases, with 14 bases left in between. This CDR3 contains 13 residues. This CDR3 reads CASTPLRGGELFF. The CDR3 DNA is TGTGCCAGCACCCCCTTAAGGGGGGGGGAGCTGTTTTTT.

The chain carries TRBV19 and TRBJ1-4; 8 positions match TRBD1. The CDR3 covers 13 residues. Germline CDR1 is LNHDA and CDR2 is SQIVND (reference sequence). V lost 9 bases and J lost 8; bases outside the gene matches: 8. This CDR3 reads CASNDRGGEKLFF. In DNA, the CDR3 is TGTGCCAGCAATGACAGGGGTGGCGAAAAACTGTTTTTT. Combining the CDR3 with reference TRBV19 and TRBJ1-4 gives the whole variable domain DGGITQSPKYLFRKEGQNVTLSCEQNLNHDAMYWYRQDPGQGLRLIYYSQIVNDFQKGDIAEGYSVSREKKESFPLTVTSAQKNPTAFYLCASNDRGGEKLFFGSGTQLSVL.

This rearrangement joins TRBV6-1 to TRBJ2-3; 10 nucleotides line up with TRBD2. J lost 3 bases, V lost 3 bases, and 9 bases had no gene match. Per the germline V gene, CDR1 is MNHNS and CDR2 is SASEGT. The CDR3 spans 17 residues. The CDR3 here is CASSESPLAGVTDTQYF. CDR3 coding DNA: TGTGCCAGCAGTGAGTCCCCGCTAGCGGGAGTAACAGATACGCAGTATTTT.

The chain joins TRBV5-1 to TRBJ1-3; D is possibly TRBD1 (6 bases). The CDR3 length is 15 residues. Germline-derived CDR1 and CDR2 are SGHRS and YFSETQ. The ends were cut back, 2 bases at V and 0 bases at J, with 9 bases in the middle. The CDR3 coding sequence is TGCGCCAGCAGCTTCTCAGGGGACTCTGGAAACACCATATATTTT. Protein: CASSFSGDSGNTIYF.

J is TRBJ1-1 and V is TRBV2; D is uncertain. The CDR3 runs to 14 residues. The germline V and J ends were trimmed by 6 bases and 6 bases, with 17 bases remaining between them. The germline CDR1 and CDR2 sequences are SNHLY and FYNNEI. This CDR3 is CASRKAPGVAEAFF. As DNA, the CDR3 is TGTGCCAGCAGAAAAGCCCCGGGAGTAGCTGAAGCTTTCTTT.

The chain combines TRBV19 with TRBJ2-1; 10 nucleotides align to TRBD1. CDR3 length equals 15 residues. V shed 2 bases, J shed 6 bases, and the junction held 4 bases outside the gene matches. Germline-derived CDR1 and CDR2 are LNHDA and SQIVND (reference sequence). CDR3 coding DNA: TGTGCCAGTAGTATAAGGACAGGGGGAAGCAATGAGCAGTTCTTC. Translated, it gives CASSIRTGGSNEQFF.

The chain combines TRBV6-5 with TRBJ1-1; D remains ambiguous. Germline CDR1 reads MNHEY; CDR2 reads SVGAGI. The CDR3 runs to 13 residues. V was clipped by 8 bases and J by 0 bases, with 10 bases between them. The CDR3 DNA reads TGTGCCAGCTCCCGACTAATGAACACTGAAGCTTTCTTT. Translating gives CASSRLMNTEAFF.

CDR3 nucleotide sequence: TGTGCCAGTAGTGTTACAGGGGGTGAAAAACTGTTTTTT. Translating gives CASSVTGGEKLFF. This chain connects TRBV19 to TRBJ1-4; 8 bases match TRBD1. V shed 5 bases, J shed 7 bases, and the junction held 3 bases outside the gene matches. The CDR3 covers 13 residues. Germline V gives CDR1 LNHDA, CDR2 SQIVND (reference sequence).

The V gene is TRBV6-6, the J gene TRBJ2-6; 8 nucleotides agree with TRBD1. Germline-derived CDR1 and CDR2 are MNHNY and SVGAGI (reference sequence). The CDR3 loop spans 18 amino acids. Trimming took 5 bases from V and 1 from J; bases not matched to a gene: 10. The CDR3 loop is CASSRGQGFLSGANVLTF. CDR3 sequence (DNA): TGTGCCAGCAGTCGAGGACAGGGATTCCTTTCTGGGGCCAACGTCCTGACTTTC.

The chain has TRBV6-5 and TRBJ1-2; TRBD1 matches 9 bases. This CDR3 spans 16 amino acids. Trimming at V came to 2 bases and at J to 3 bases, leaving 7 bases not matched to a gene. Per the germline V gene, CDR1 is MNHEY and CDR2 is SVGAGI. The CDR3 spells CASSYRDRVFYYGYTF. The CDR3 region has the DNA TGTGCCAGCAGTTACCGGGACAGGGTATTTTACTATGGCTACACCTTC.